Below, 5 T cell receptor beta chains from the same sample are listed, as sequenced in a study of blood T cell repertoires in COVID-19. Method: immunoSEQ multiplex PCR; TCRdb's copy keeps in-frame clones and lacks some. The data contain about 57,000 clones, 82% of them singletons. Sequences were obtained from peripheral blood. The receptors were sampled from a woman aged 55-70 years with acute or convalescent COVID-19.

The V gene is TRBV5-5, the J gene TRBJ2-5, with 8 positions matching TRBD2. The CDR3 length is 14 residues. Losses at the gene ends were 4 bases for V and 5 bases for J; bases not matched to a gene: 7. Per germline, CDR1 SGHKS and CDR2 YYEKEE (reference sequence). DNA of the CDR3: TGTGCCAGCAGCATCTGGACGGGAGGGGAGACCCAGTACTTC. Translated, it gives CASSIWTGGETQYF.

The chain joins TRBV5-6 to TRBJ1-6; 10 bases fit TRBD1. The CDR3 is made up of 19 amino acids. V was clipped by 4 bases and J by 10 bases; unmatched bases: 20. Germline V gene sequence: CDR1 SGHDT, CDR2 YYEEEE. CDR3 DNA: TGTGCCAGCAGCACATCCCGGGACAGGGGATCGGGCCTTCGGTCACCCCTCCACTTT. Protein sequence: CASSTSRDRGSGLRSPLHF.

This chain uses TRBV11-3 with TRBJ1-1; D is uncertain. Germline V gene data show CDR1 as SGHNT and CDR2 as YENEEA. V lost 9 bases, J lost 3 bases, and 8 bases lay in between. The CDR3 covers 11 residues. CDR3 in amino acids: CASQEDTEAFF. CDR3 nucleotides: TGTGCCAGTCAGGAAGACACTGAAGCTTTCTTT.

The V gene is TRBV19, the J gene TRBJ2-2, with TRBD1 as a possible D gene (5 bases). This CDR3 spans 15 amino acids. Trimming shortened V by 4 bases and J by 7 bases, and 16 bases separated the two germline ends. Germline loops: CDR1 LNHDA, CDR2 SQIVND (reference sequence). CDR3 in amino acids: CASSTLAGSLGELFF. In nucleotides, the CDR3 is TGTGCCAGTAGTACCCTCGCAGGGTCCCTCGGGGAGCTGTTTTTT.

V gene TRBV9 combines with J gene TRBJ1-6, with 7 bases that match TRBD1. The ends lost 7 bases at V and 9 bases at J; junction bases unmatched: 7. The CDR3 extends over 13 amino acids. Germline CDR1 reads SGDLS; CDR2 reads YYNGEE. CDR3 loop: CASGGGAGSPLHF. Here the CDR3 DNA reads TGTGCCAGCGGAGGGGGCGCGGGTTCACCCCTCCACTTT.